One and the same sample provided the 10 T cell receptor beta chains below, sequenced in a study of T cells expressing NK-cell markers. TCRdb re-called the 5' RACE reads and shows each CDR3 protein once, DNA omitted. The sample holds about 450,000 distinct CDR3 sequences. Sequenced sample: blood T cells: a sorted CD56 or NKG2C T cell subset, CD4+ or CD8+ T cells, or bulk PBMC T cells (not recorded which). The origin of the receptors is a woman between 18 and 70 years old in good health.

The J gene is TRBJ1-1, the V gene TRBV13. The CDR3 consists of 17 residues. The germline V gene has CDR1 PRHDT and CDR2 FYEKMQ (reference sequence). The CDR3 protein is CASSLEAGQLMNTEAFF.

The chain combines TRBV6-1 with TRBJ1-3; TCRdb indicates TRBD1, and absent DNA this call remains unverified. This CDR3 has 13 amino acids. CDR1 and CDR2 (germline): MNHNS, SASEGT. The CDR3 is CASARGASNTIYF.

V is TRBV29-1 and J is TRBJ1-2; there is no DNA to check the TCRdb D call of TRBD1. The germline V gene encodes CDR1 SQVTM and CDR2 ANQGSEA. CDR3 size: 11 residues. CDR3: CSVSGRNGYTF.

This chain joins TRBV7-9 and TRBJ2-1; there is no DNA to check the TCRdb D call of TRBD1. Germline loops: CDR1 SEHNR, CDR2 FQNEAQ (reference sequence). CDR3 size: 16 residues. The CDR3: CASSSPGQGAYNEQFF.

The gene calls are TRBV10-3 and TRBJ2-1; TCRdb's D call of TRBD2 is untestable without DNA. The CDR3 is made up of 12 amino acids. Germline values: CDR1 ENHRY, CDR2 SYGVKD. CDR3 loop: CAISIAANEQFF.

This chain connects TRBV6-5 to TRBJ2-1; without DNA, the TCRdb call of TRBD1 cannot be checked. CDR3 length equals 12 residues. The germline CDR1 and CDR2 sequences are MNHEY and SVGAGI. CDR3 amino acids: CASSYLGQGLLF.

This rearrangement joins TRBV11-2 to TRBJ2-5; lacking DNA, the TRBD2 call made by TCRdb goes unchecked. CDR3 length equals 18 residues. Per germline, CDR1 SGHAT and CDR2 FQNNGV. CDR3: CASSLVRTSGRYQETQYF. The full variable domain, in which reference TRBV11-2 and TRBJ2-5 provide the parts outside the CDR3, is EAGVAQSPRYKIIEKRQSVAFWCNPISGHATLYWYQQILGQGPKLLIQFQNNGVVDDSQLPKDRFSAERLKGVDSTLKIQPAKLEDSAVYLCASSLVRTSGRYQETQYFGPGTRLLVL.

The chain links TRBV29-1 to TRBJ2-5; the TCRdb call, TRBD1, lacks DNA for checking. Germline V gene lookup returns CDR1 SQVTM and CDR2 ANQGSEA. CDR3 size: 13 residues. CDR3 in amino acids: CSVLQGIGETQYF.

This rearrangement joins TRBV5-1 to TRBJ2-1; the TCRdb D gene call, TRBD2, has no DNA to confirm it. The CDR3 contains 16 residues. Germline loops: CDR1 SGHRS, CDR2 YFSETQ. The CDR3 spells CASSLDGGRVIYEQFF.

This chain joins TRBV6-1 and TRBJ2-1; the TRBD2 assignment by TCRdb is unverifiable without DNA. This CDR3 is 15 amino acids long. The germline CDR1 and CDR2 sequences are MNHNS and SASEGT. CDR3 amino acids: CASSPPRGSYNEQFF.